This entry lists 25 T cell receptor beta chains sequenced from one sample in a study of OX40 agonist ivuxolimab in advanced cancers. The method was immunoSEQ multiplex PCR; TCRdb's version includes in-frame clones alone and lacks a portion of them. The sample holds roughly 60,000 clones; about 85% are singletons and the top ten take around 2.9%. The sample consisted of CD4+ or CD8+ T cells sorted from blood, taken in a trial of the OX40 agonist ivuxolimab. The receptor source for this set is an adult with an advanced solid tumor such as melanoma, head and neck, liver or kidney cancer.

This rearrangement joins TRBV7-2 to TRBJ2-1; 10 positions match TRBD1. The CDR3 runs to 15 residues. Germline V gene data show CDR1 as SGHTA and CDR2 as FQGNSA. Germline trimming cut 4 bases from V and 2 bases from J; bases unmatched to any gene: 2. This CDR3 reads CASSSDRGTYNEQFF. For the CDR3, the DNA is TGTGCCAGCAGCTCGGACAGGGGGACCTACAATGAGCAGTTCTTC.

The chain links TRBV5-1 to TRBJ2-7; tentatively, D is TRBD1 (6 bases). Germline-derived CDR1 and CDR2 are SGHRS and YFSETQ. CDR3 size: 13 residues. The V end lost 7 bases, the J end lost 2 bases, and 13 bases lay between the germline ends. The CDR3 loop is CASRDTETYEQYF. For the CDR3, the DNA is TGCGCCAGCCGGGACACGGAAACCTACGAGCAGTACTTC.

The V and J genes are TRBV7-2 and TRBJ2-7; 8 positions agree with TRBD1. The CDR3 has 15 residues. Trimming cost V 4 bases and J 7 bases; bases outside gene matches: 12. The germline CDR1 and CDR2 sequences are SGHTA and FQGNSA. The CDR3 DNA reads as TGTGCCAGCAGCTCCCAGGGGGCCGATTCGGAGGAGCAGTACTTC. This codes for CASSSQGADSEEQYF.

This clone came up a few times. The V gene is TRBV7-9, the J gene TRBJ1-3; D not certain. V gave up 5 bases and J gave up 0 bases, with 11 bases separating them. This CDR3 contains 15 residues. Germline V gene data show CDR1 as SEHNR and CDR2 as FQNEAQ (reference sequence). The CDR3 here is CASSPDSASGNTIYF. CDR3 DNA: TGTGCCAGCAGCCCCGACTCGGCCTCTGGAAACACCATATATTTT.

This clone was detected only once. The chain joins TRBV5-1 to TRBJ2-3; 9 nucleotides align to TRBD2. Looked up from germline, CDR1 is SGHRS and CDR2 is YFSETQ. The CDR3 sequence is 16 residues long. The ends lost 3 bases at V and 3 bases at J; junction bases unmatched: 8. DNA of the CDR3: TGCGCCAGCAGCTCCTCGGGACTAGCAGGTACAGATACGCAGTATTTT. As protein: CASSSSGLAGTDTQYF.

This clone was counted between two and nine times. The chain is built from TRBV7-9 and TRBJ2-3; D unresolved. Trimming stripped 5 bases from V and 6 bases from J, with 12 bases between. CDR3 length: 13 amino acids. Germline V CDR1 and CDR2: SEHNR, FQNEAQ (reference sequence). CDR3 region: CASSPQPSDTQYF. The CDR3 DNA sequence: TGTGCCAGCAGCCCTCAGCCCTCCGATACGCAGTATTTT.

The chain carries TRBV28 and TRBJ2-5; 7 bases match TRBD2. Germline V gene data show CDR1 as MDHEN and CDR2 as SYDVKM. V dropped 7 bases and J dropped 4; count of bases not matched to a gene: 6. This CDR3 has 13 residues. The CDR3 is CASIMTGGETQYF. CDR3 in DNA: TGTGCCAGCATCATGACGGGAGGAGAGACCCAGTACTTC.

The chain joins TRBV11-2 to TRBJ2-5; no reliable D call. CDR1 is SGHAT, CDR2 FQNNGV, per germline. V shed 1 base and J shed 4 bases, with 10 bases lying between them. This CDR3 is built from 14 residues. CDR3 amino acids: CASSLASPPETQYF. CDR3 in DNA: TGTGCCAGCAGCTTAGCCTCCCCTCCAGAGACCCAGTACTTC.

This clone occurred a few times. The chain links TRBV7-9 to TRBJ2-7; TRBD1 matches 8 bases. The CDR3 loop spans 12 amino acids. Germline CDR1 is SEHNR and CDR2 is FQNEAQ (reference sequence). The V gene end was trimmed by 5 bases and the J gene end by 7 bases; junction bases not matched to a gene: 4. CDR3 nucleotides: TGTGCCAGCAGCGGACAGGGAGGAGAGCAGTACTTC. Its protein product is CASSGQGGEQYF.

CDR3 amino acids: CASSLPPTQETQYF. The CDR3 DNA follows: TGTGCCAGCAGCTTACCCCCGACTCAAGAGACCCAGTACTTC. The chain employs TRBV7-2 and TRBJ2-5, with D uncertain. The CDR3 is 14 amino acids. V was trimmed by 2 bases and J by 2 bases, leaving 9 bases between them. Germline V CDR1 and CDR2: SGHTA, FQGNSA.

The sample holds a few counts of this clone. V is TRBV7-2 and J is TRBJ2-2; 11 bases are shared with TRBD1. This CDR3 region has 16 residues. Germline-derived CDR1 and CDR2 are SGHTA and FQGNSA. The V gene end was trimmed by 3 bases and the J gene end by 6 bases; junction bases not matched to a gene: 6. Written as DNA, the CDR3 is TGTGCCAGCAGCTTTCTAGGACAGGGGGCCGCCGGGGAGCTGTTTTTT. Amino acid sequence: CASSFLGQGAAGELFF.

CDR3 loop: CSVVPGQGNTEAFF. DNA for the CDR3: TGCAGCGTTGTCCCGGGACAGGGGAACACTGAAGCTTTCTTT. V gene TRBV29-1 combines with J gene TRBJ1-1; TRBD1 agrees at 9 bases. Germline assignment: CDR1 SQVTM and CDR2 ANQGSEA. After removal of 4 bases from V and 1 base from J, the junction contained 4 bases not matched to a gene. The CDR3 spans 14 residues.

The V call is TRBV27, the J call TRBJ2-1; D gene unclear. With 6 bases removed from V and 2 bases from J, the gap between germline ends came to 23 bases. The CDR3 consists of 18 residues. Germline-derived CDR1 and CDR2 are MNHEY and SMNVEV (reference sequence). This chain's CDR3 is CASRPGPPQNPPYNEQFF. CDR3 in DNA: TGTGCCAGCAGACCCGGGCCCCCCCAAAATCCCCCCTACAATGAGCAGTTCTTC.

The rearrangement uses TRBV5-1 and TRBJ2-6; D possibly uses TRBD1 or TRBD2 (5 bases each). Germline values: CDR1 SGHRS, CDR2 YFSETQ. The CDR3 is 15 residues long. The germline V and J ends were trimmed by 0 bases and 4 bases, with 8 bases remaining between them. In DNA, the CDR3 is TGCGCCAGCAGCTTGGAAGGGACCGGGGCCAACGTCCTGACTTTC. It specifies CASSLEGTGANVLTF.

This sequence joins TRBV5-1 and TRBJ2-3; 10 bases fit TRBD2. V shed 7 bases, J shed 3 bases, and the junction held 11 bases outside the gene matches. This CDR3 contains 16 residues. Germline V CDR1 and CDR2: SGHRS, YFSETQ. Here the CDR3 DNA reads TGCGCCAGCGCGATCGGGCTAGCGGGAGAGACAGATACGCAGTATTTT. It yields the protein CASAIGLAGETDTQYF.

This clone was seen only once. The V gene is TRBV2, the J gene TRBJ2-5; D is undetermined. The CDR3 has 14 amino acids. Trimming took 4 bases from V and 5 from J, leaving 14 bases between them. Germline CDR1 SNHLY, CDR2 FYNNEI. The DNA for the CDR3 is TGTGCCAGCAGTGTACGGGCAGGCGAGGAGACCCAGTACTTC. Residues: CASSVRAGEETQYF.

The rearrangement links TRBV18 to TRBJ2-2; 12 positions match TRBD2. This CDR3 contains 18 residues. Germline V gives CDR1 KGHSH, CDR2 LQKENI. V shed 3 bases, J shed 2 bases, and the junction held 7 bases outside the gene matches. CDR3: CASSPSTLAGGNTGELFF. The CDR3 DNA reads as TGTGCCAGCTCACCGAGCACACTAGCGGGAGGAAACACCGGGGAGCTGTTTTTT.

The chain is built from TRBV28 and TRBJ2-7, with TRBD1 matching 8 bases. After removal of 6 bases from V and 0 bases from J, the junction contained 7 bases not matched to a gene. The CDR3 covers 15 residues. CDR1 is MDHEN and CDR2 is SYDVKM in the germline V gene. The CDR3 DNA reads as TGTGCCAGCAGATCCCATGGGACAGGCTCCTACGAGCAGTACTTC. Protein: CASRSHGTGSYEQYF.

The rearrangement joins TRBV6-5 to TRBJ1-6; no clear D. Germline lookup yields CDR1 MNHEY and CDR2 SVGAGI. CDR3 size: 14 residues. V dropped 6 bases and J dropped 10 bases, with 16 bases sitting between them. CDR3 protein: CASRDRVFGSPLHF. CDR3 sequence (DNA): TGTGCCAGCAGGGACCGGGTCTTTGGATCACCCCTCCACTTT.

The chain joins TRBV6-1 to TRBJ2-3, with TRBD1 matching over 9 bases. CDR1 and CDR2 (germline): MNHNS, SASEGT. The CDR3 covers 13 residues. The junction had 7 bases not matched to a gene; V was cut back by 5 bases and J by 10 bases. CDR3 in amino acids: CASSPTGQGSQYF. Here the CDR3 DNA reads TGTGCCAGCAGTCCCACCGGACAGGGGTCGCAGTATTTT.

The chain has TRBV6-1 and TRBJ1-2; 10 nucleotides agree with TRBD1. Germline V CDR1 and CDR2: MNHNS, SASEGT. The CDR3 runs 14 residues. V lost 8 bases to trimming and J lost 12 bases; unmatched junction nucleotides: 15. Written as DNA, the CDR3 is TGTGCCAGCTCCATGCCCCTAAAGACAGGGGGCGACACCTTC. Translation: CASSMPLKTGGDTF.

The chain is built from TRBV6-5 and TRBJ2-3; 9 bases are shared with TRBD2. V shed 4 bases and J 3 bases; nucleotides not matched to a gene: 5. This CDR3 comprises 15 residues. Germline assignment: CDR1 MNHEY and CDR2 SVGAGI. The CDR3 is CASSSGGRATDTQYF. Written as DNA, the CDR3 is TGTGCCAGCAGTTCCGGCGGGAGGGCGACAGATACGCAGTATTTT.

The chain uses TRBV5-4 and TRBJ2-2, with 11 nucleotides matching TRBD2. In germline, CDR1 is SGHNT, CDR2 YYREEE (reference sequence). The CDR3 consists of 17 residues. Unmatched junction bases numbered 9, after V lost 3 bases and J lost 5 bases. CDR3 DNA: TGTGCCAGCAGCTGGAGGATACTAGCGGGGGCTACCGGGGAGCTGTTTTTT. It codes for CASSWRILAGATGELFF.

The chain combines TRBV5-8 with TRBJ1-2, with D maybe TRBD1 (5 bases). CDR3 length equals 15 residues. V was cut by 6 bases and J by 4 bases, with 19 bases left in between. Germline CDR1 and CDR2: SGHTS and YDEGEE. In DNA, the CDR3 is TGTGCCAGCAACACCGGTGCGGGGGTTAGCTATGGCTACACCTTC. It translates to CASNTGAGVSYGYTF.

CDR3 sequence (DNA): TGTGCCAGCAGCGTAGATCCAGGAGGAAGTAGCGAGCAGTACTTC. Protein: CASSVDPGGSSEQYF. This chain links TRBV9 with TRBJ2-7; the D gene is possibly TRBD2 (5 bases). The CDR3 runs 15 residues. The V gene lost 0 bases and the J gene lost 6 bases, with 16 bases spanning the gap. Germline values: CDR1 SGDLS, CDR2 YYNGEE.